This paragraph reports one T cell receptor beta chain. Its matching antigen is unknown. The sample comes from a study of somatic mutations in cytotoxic T cells in rheumatoid arthritis. Findings of the study overall: Antigen specificity of the expanded CD8+ clones was not determined.

Some clones are missing from TCRdb's copy, which holds only in-frame ones; the method was immunoSEQ multiplex PCR. The sample consists of approximately 9,700 clones, roughly 80% of them appearing once. CDR1 LNHDA and CDR2 SQIVND come from the germline V gene (reference sequence). The CDR3 is made up of 14 amino acids. Deletions cut 2 bases from V and 3 bases from J, with 10 bases between. The sequence came from an adult with rheumatoid arthritis. The chain uses TRBV19 and TRBJ1-1; D is undetermined. Sequencing was carried out using CD8+ T cells sorted from blood. CDR3 sequence reads: CASSITAADTEAFF. The CDR3 coding sequence is TGTGCCAGTAGTATAACGGCGGCAGACACTGAAGCTTTCTTT.